This T cell receptor beta chain is from a study of beta chain features in type 1 diabetes. Sequenced material consisted of expressed TCRB transcripts (all of the isolated RNA was reverse transcribed). Sequenced by immunoSEQ multiplex PCR; TCRdb stores in-frame clones only, minus some. The table has hundreds of thousands of clones, roughly 15% seen once. Trimming removed 8 bases at V and 10 bases at J, with 15 bases between. The CDR3 spans 12 residues. In germline, CDR1 is MDHEN, CDR2 SYDVKM. This chain links TRBV28 with TRBJ2-1, with D perhaps TRBD1 or TRBD2 (5 bases each). The TCR originated in a woman aged 18-35 years in good health. The sequenced sample consisted of naive CD4+ T cells from blood. DNA for the CDR3: TGTGCCAGCGCTGTCGTCGGGACCGAGCAGTTCTTC. Protein product: CASAVVGTEQFF.